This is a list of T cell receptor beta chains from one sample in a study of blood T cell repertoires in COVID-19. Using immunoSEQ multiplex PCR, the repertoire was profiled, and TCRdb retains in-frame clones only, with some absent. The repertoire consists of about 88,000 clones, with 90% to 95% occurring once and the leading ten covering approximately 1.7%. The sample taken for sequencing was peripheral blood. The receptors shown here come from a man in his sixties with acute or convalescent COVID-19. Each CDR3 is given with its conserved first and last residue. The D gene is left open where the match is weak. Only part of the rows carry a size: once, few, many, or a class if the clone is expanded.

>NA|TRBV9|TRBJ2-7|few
CASSVGARGNEQYF
TGTGCCAGCAGCGTAGGAGCCAGGGGCAACGAGCAGTACTTC
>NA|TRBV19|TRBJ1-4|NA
CASIDRTTNEKLFF
TGTGCCAGTATCGACAGGACAACTAATGAAAAACTGTTTTTT
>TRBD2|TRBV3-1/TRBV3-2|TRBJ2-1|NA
CASSSPDGTSGYNEQFF
TGTGCCAGCAGCTCTCCCGACGGGACTAGCGGTTACAATGAGCAGTTCTTC
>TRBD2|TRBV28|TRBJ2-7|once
CASSSSGLGIYEQYF
TGTGCCAGCAGTTCCTCGGGACTAGGTATATACGAGCAGTACTTC
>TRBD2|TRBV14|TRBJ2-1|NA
CASSQGLAGGPGFSYNEQFF
TGTGCCAGCAGCCAGGGACTAGCGGGAGGGCCAGGGTTCTCCTACAATGAGCAGTTCTTC
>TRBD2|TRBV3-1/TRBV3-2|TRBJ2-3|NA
CASSQGGGGWSTDTQYF
TGTGCCAGCAGCCAAGGTGGGGGGGGTTGGAGCACAGATACGCAGTATTTT
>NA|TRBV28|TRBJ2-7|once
CASRPPSDEQYF
TGTGCCAGCAGACCCCCATCGGACGAGCAGTACTTC
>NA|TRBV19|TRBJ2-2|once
CASTPPQGLTGELFF
TGTGCCAGTACCCCGCCACAGGGCCTCACCGGGGAGCTGTTTTTT
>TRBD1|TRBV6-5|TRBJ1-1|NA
CASTRTGENTEAFF
TGTGCCAGCACTCGGACAGGGGAGAACACTGAAGCTTTCTTT
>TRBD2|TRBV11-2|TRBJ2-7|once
CASSSLGSGPTYEQYF
TGTGCCAGCAGCTCCCTGGGTAGCGGGCCGACCTACGAGCAGTACTTC
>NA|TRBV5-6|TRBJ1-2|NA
CASSPRPGNYGYTF
TGTGCCAGCAGCCCGAGACCCGGGAACTATGGCTACACCTTC
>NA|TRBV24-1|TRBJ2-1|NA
CATSEAGEPYNEQFF
TGTGCCACCAGTGAAGCCGGGGAACCATACAATGAGCAGTTCTTC
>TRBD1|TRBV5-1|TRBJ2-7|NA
CASSLDGQGGTYEQYF
TGCGCCAGCAGCTTGGATGGACAGGGGGGAACCTACGAGCAGTACTTC
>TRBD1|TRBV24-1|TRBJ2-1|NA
CATSDGTGTKTFYNEQFF
TGTGCCACCAGTGATGGGACAGGGACTAAAACCTTCTACAATGAGCAGTTCTTC
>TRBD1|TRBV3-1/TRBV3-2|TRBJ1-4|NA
CASSEQGANEKLFF
TGTGCCAGCTCTGAACAGGGGGCTAATGAAAAACTGTTTTTT
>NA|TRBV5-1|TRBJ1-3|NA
CASSPDGLSGNTIYF
TGCGCCAGCAGCCCGGACGGACTCTCTGGAAACACCATATATTTT
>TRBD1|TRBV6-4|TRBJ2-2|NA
CASSPTDRVGTGELFF
TGTGCCAGCAGTCCCACGGACAGGGTCGGCACCGGGGAGCTGTTTTTT
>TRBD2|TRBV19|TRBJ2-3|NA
CASSMRETSTDTQYF
TGTGCCAGTAGTATGCGGGAGACTAGCACAGATACGCAGTATTTT
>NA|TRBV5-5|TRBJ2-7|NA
CASSLDRVYEQYF
TGTGCCAGCAGCTTGGACAGGGTCTACGAGCAGTACTTC
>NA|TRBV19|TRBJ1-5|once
CASHEGIYSNQPQHF
TGTGCCAGTCACGAGGGAATCTATAGCAATCAGCCCCAGCATTTT
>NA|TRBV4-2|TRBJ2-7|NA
CASSHLYQGNYEQYF
TGTGCCAGCAGCCACCTTTATCAGGGGAACTACGAGCAGTACTTC